The 32 T cell receptor beta chains presented below share a single source sample, sequenced in a study of shared clonotypes between healthy human individuals. Clones were read by immunoSEQ multiplex PCR, and TCRdb kept only the in-frame ones, dropping some. The data hold approximately 1.4 million clones, with nearly 99% observed a single time. What was sequenced was naive CD4+ T cells sorted from blood. The subset denotes: CD45RA+ positively selected. The receptors stem from a man between 25 and 39 years old in good health.

The V call is TRBV28, the J call TRBJ2-7; possibly TRBD1 or TRBD2 for D (5 bases each). The germline V gene encodes CDR1 MDHEN and CDR2 SYDVKM. Trimming cost V 1 base and J 0 bases, with 13 bases left between them. The CDR3 runs to 16 residues. CDR3 DNA: TGTGCCAGCAGTTTATACTCCCGGGGCAGCTCCTACGAGCAGTACTTC. It specifies CASSLYSRGSSYEQYF.

This chain connects TRBV6-4 to TRBJ2-2; D is undetermined. CDR1 and CDR2 (germline): MRHNA, SNTAGT. This CDR3 has 14 residues. V was trimmed by 8 bases and J by 1 base, leaving 11 bases between them. Written as DNA, the CDR3 is TGTGCCAGCCGGTTCCAGGTGAACACCGGGGAGCTGTTTTTT. This gives the protein CASRFQVNTGELFF.

This chain uses TRBV5-8 with TRBJ2-3; no firm D call. The CDR3 has 10 residues. Deletions cut 2 bases from V and 5 bases from J, with 0 bases between. Looked up from germline, CDR1 is SGHTS and CDR2 is YDEGEE. The CDR3 DNA is TGTGCCAGCAGCTTAGATACGCAGTATTTT. Its translation is CASSLDTQYF.

The chain combines TRBV28 with TRBJ1-2, with no clear D. The V end lost 5 bases, the J end lost 3 bases, and 16 bases lay between the germline ends. The germline gives CDR1 MDHEN, CDR2 SYDVKM. The CDR3 extends over 15 amino acids. Here the CDR3 DNA reads TGTGCCAGCAGTCGGGGAGGACCAGAATACTATGGCTACACCTTC. Translated, it gives CASSRGGPEYYGYTF.

The genes are TRBV10-1 and TRBJ1-1; perhaps TRBD1 as D (6 bases). Per germline, CDR1 WNHNN and CDR2 SYGVQD (reference sequence). V lost 4 bases and J 4 bases, leaving 13 bases between the germline ends. The CDR3 extends over 14 amino acids. CDR3 DNA: TGCGCCAGCAGTGGCGGGGGCGTCTCCACTGAAGCTTTCTTT. It codes for CASSGGGVSTEAFF.

V and J are TRBV7-2 and TRBJ1-2; the D is unclear. V was pared by 5 bases and J by 4 bases, with 11 bases between. CDR1 and CDR2 from the germline V gene are SGHTA and FQGNSA. CDR3 size: 13 residues. DNA for the CDR3: TGTGCCAGCAGCCGACCAACTCGCTATGGCTACACCTTC. Amino acid sequence: CASSRPTRYGYTF.

The chain recombines TRBV6-5 with TRBJ2-1; maybe TRBD1 (5 bases). CDR1 MNHEY and CDR2 SVGAGI come from the germline V gene. V lost 6 bases to trimming and J lost 0 bases, with 12 bases between them. This CDR3 region has 15 residues. The CDR3 DNA follows: TGTGCCAGCAGAGGGGCAGTGAGCTCCTACAATGAGCAGTTCTTC. Protein product: CASRGAVSSYNEQFF.

The rearrangement uses TRBV27 and TRBJ2-7; weak D call: TRBD1 (5 bases). The CDR3 has 14 amino acids. Trimming shortened V by 7 bases and J by 0 bases, and 13 bases separated the two germline ends. Germline CDR1 reads MNHEY; CDR2 reads SMNVEV (reference sequence). CDR3 nucleotide sequence: TGTGCCAGCAAAAGTCCAGGGTACTCCTACGAGCAGTACTTC. Its translation is CASKSPGYSYEQYF.

The chain couples TRBV4-1 to TRBJ2-2; D uncertain. Germline CDR1 is MGHRA and CDR2 is YSYEKL. Trimming removed 2 bases at V and 4 bases at J, with 8 bases between. The CDR3 spans 14 residues. In DNA, the CDR3 is TGCGCCAGCAGCCAACAAGGGCTCACCGGGGAGCTGTTTTTT. Its translation is CASSQQGLTGELFF.

The rearrangement links TRBV6-5 to TRBJ2-7, with 10 bases lining up with TRBD1. V lost 5 bases, J lost 2 bases, and 3 bases stayed unmatched. Germline V gene data show CDR1 as MNHEY and CDR2 as SVGAGI. The CDR3 spans 14 residues. The CDR3 is CASSTGQGPYEQYF. DNA for the CDR3: TGTGCCAGCAGTACGGGACAGGGGCCCTACGAGCAGTACTTC.

The chain uses TRBV4-1 and TRBJ2-7; D remains unclear. Trimming stripped 4 bases from V and 2 bases from J, with 15 bases between. The CDR3 runs to 15 residues. Germline lookup yields CDR1 MGHRA and CDR2 YSYEKL. Here the CDR3 DNA reads TGCGCCAGCAGCCTCCAACCGGGCCCAACCTACGAGCAGTACTTC. It is translated as CASSLQPGPTYEQYF.

The gene calls are TRBV29-1 and TRBJ2-5; perhaps TRBD1 as D (6 bases). Germline V gene data show CDR1 as SQVTM and CDR2 as ANQGSEA. The V end was cut by 5 bases, the J end by 5 bases, with 12 bases between. This CDR3 is built from 12 residues. Here the CDR3 DNA reads TGCAGCGTTTCCAGGGGTTTTGAGACCCAGTACTTC. It codes for CSVSRGFETQYF.

The V call is TRBV5-4, the J call TRBJ2-7; D is ambiguous. Germline-derived CDR1 and CDR2 are SGHNT and YYREEE (reference sequence). The CDR3 sequence is 14 residues long. V lost 1 base and J lost 7, with 15 bases in between. This CDR3 reads CASSLFTAASEQYF. In DNA, the CDR3 is TGTGCCAGCAGCTTGTTCACAGCCGCAAGTGAGCAGTACTTC.

CDR3 loop: CASAHRGSYTEAFF. The CDR3 DNA follows: TGTGCCAGCGCCCACAGGGGTTCTTACACTGAAGCTTTCTTT. The J gene is TRBJ1-1, the V gene TRBV25-1, with 7 nucleotides matching TRBD1. This CDR3 contains 14 residues. V was pared by 8 bases and J by 3 bases, with 9 bases of the junction left unmatched. Germline V gives CDR1 MGHDK, CDR2 SYGVNS.

CDR3 in amino acids: CSVEYRPSSGANVLTF. The CDR3 DNA follows: TGCAGCGTTGAGTACAGGCCGAGCTCTGGGGCCAACGTCCTGACTTTC. This chain links TRBV29-1 with TRBJ2-6; the D gene is possibly TRBD1 (5 bases). Germline lookup yields CDR1 SQVTM and CDR2 ANQGSEA. The ends were cut back, 3 bases at V and 0 bases at J, with 12 bases in the middle. The CDR3 has 16 residues.

This clone was observed a single time. V gene TRBV6-4 combines with J gene TRBJ2-7; D is unresolved. Trimming took 4 bases from V and 0 from J, leaving 10 bases between them. CDR1 and CDR2 from the germline V gene are MRHNA and SNTAGT. CDR3 length equals 14 residues. CDR3 sequence (DNA): TGTGCCAGCAGTGCCCCTTTCATCTCCTACGAGCAGTACTTC. It codes for CASSAPFISYEQYF.

V is TRBV11-2 and J is TRBJ2-5; 8 bases agree with TRBD1. Germline V gene lookup returns CDR1 SGHAT and CDR2 FQNNGV. This CDR3 contains 14 residues. The junction had 11 bases not matched to a gene; V was cut back by 3 bases and J by 11 bases. This CDR3 is CASSFGRGLQEQYF. In nucleotides, the CDR3 is TGTGCCAGCAGCTTTGGCAGGGGGCTCCAGGAGCAGTACTTC.

This chain links TRBV7-3 with TRBJ2-7; tentatively, D is TRBD2 (5 bases). V lost 2 bases, J lost 4 bases, and 9 bases lay in between. Germline V gives CDR1 SGHTA, CDR2 FQGTGA. This CDR3 is 13 amino acids long. The CDR3 sequence is CASSLDAGYEQYF. CDR3 in DNA: TGTGCCAGCAGCTTAGACGCGGGTTACGAGCAGTACTTC.

The chain links TRBV30 to TRBJ1-5; unclear D gene. Trimming shortened V by 1 base and J by 3 bases, and 4 bases separated the two germline ends. This CDR3 is 12 amino acids long. Germline CDR1 GTSNPN, CDR2 SVGIG (reference sequence). The CDR3 coding sequence is TGTGCCTGGAGTGAATACAATCAGCCCCAGCATTTT. Translation: CAWSEYNQPQHF.

In this sample, this clone turned up once. The chain employs TRBV7-2 and TRBJ1-2, with TRBD1 as a possible D gene (6 bases). Germline CDR1 SGHTA, CDR2 FQGNSA. Trimming cost V 5 bases and J 4 bases, with 17 bases left between them. The CDR3 contains 15 residues. CDR3 protein: CASSPGGALGYGYTF. The DNA for the CDR3 is TGTGCCAGCAGCCCTGGGGGGGCTCTTGGCTATGGCTACACCTTC.

J is TRBJ2-5 and V is TRBV30, with D perhaps matching TRBD1 or TRBD2 (6 bases each). CDR1 and CDR2 (germline): GTSNPN, SVGIG (reference sequence). CDR3 length: 13 amino acids. V lost 2 bases and J 5 bases, leaving 12 bases between the germline ends. The CDR3 region has the DNA TGTGCCTGGAGTCTTGGGGGGCGTGAGACCCAGTACTTC. Its translation is CAWSLGGRETQYF.

The chain recombines TRBV5-4 with TRBJ1-4; D gene unclear. The CDR3 sequence is 12 residues long. Trimming took 10 bases from V and 7 from J, leaving 14 bases between them. CDR1 and CDR2 (germline): SGHNT, YYREEE (reference sequence). As DNA, the CDR3 is TGTGCCGGTAGCGTCAAGGGTGAAAAACTGTTTTTT. Translation: CAGSVKGEKLFF.

The CDR3 bases are TGTGCCAGCAGCTTCGGGGGGACCGCTTACGAGCAGTACTTC. Translation: CASSFGGTAYEQYF. The rearrangement uses TRBV7-2 and TRBJ2-7; 7 bases match TRBD2. The trim removed 3 bases at V and 4 bases at J, leaving 6 bases unmatched. Germline CDR1 and CDR2: SGHTA and FQGNSA. This CDR3 contains 14 residues.

CDR3 in amino acids: CASSLGLVLAKNIQYF. The CDR3 nucleotides read TGCGCCAGCAGCTTGGGGCTAGTTCTAGCCAAAAACATTCAGTACTTC. The rearrangement links TRBV5-1 to TRBJ2-4; D gene uncertain. V was shortened by 0 bases and J by 0 bases, with 10 bases between the two germline ends. Germline CDR1 and CDR2: SGHRS and YFSETQ. The CDR3 spans 16 residues.

The chain joins TRBV7-9 to TRBJ1-1; no reliable D call. The CDR3 has 15 amino acids. CDR1 is SEHNR, CDR2 FQNEAQ, per germline (reference sequence). V was trimmed by 5 bases and J by 4 bases, leaving 17 bases between them. The CDR3 region is CASSNSGSWGTEAFF. The CDR3 DNA reads TGTGCCAGCAGCAACTCAGGTAGTTGGGGCACTGAAGCTTTCTTT.

Concerning this clone itself: The same CDR3 is also encoded by other DNA sequences in this sample. The chain employs TRBV6-5 and TRBJ2-7; no clear D gene. The CDR3 sequence is 11 residues long. CDR1 and CDR2 from the germline V gene are MNHEY and SVGAGI. V was trimmed by 5 bases and J by 3 bases, leaving 5 bases between them. The DNA for the CDR3 is TGTGCCAGCAGTACGAGCTACGAGCAGTACTTC. This sequence encodes CASSTSYEQYF.

V is TRBV7-8 and J is TRBJ2-1; 11 nucleotides line up with TRBD2. Trimming cost V 1 base and J 11 bases; bases outside gene matches: 13. CDR1 and CDR2 from the germline V gene are SGHVS and FQNEAQ. This CDR3 spans 17 amino acids. This CDR3 reads CASSLGPLAGAPTKQFF. CDR3 DNA: TGTGCCAGCAGCTTAGGGCCACTAGCGGGAGCCCCCACTAAGCAGTTCTTC.

The V call is TRBV25-1, the J call TRBJ2-1; 10 bases match TRBD2. The trim removed 3 bases at V and 3 bases at J, leaving 8 bases unmatched. Looked up from germline, CDR1 is MGHDK and CDR2 is SYGVNS. CDR3 length: 17 amino acids. The CDR3 nucleotides read TGTGCCAGCAGTGACTCTCGCGGGACTAGCGTCTACAATGAGCAGTTCTTC. This encodes CASSDSRGTSVYNEQFF. Combining the CDR3 with reference TRBV25-1 and TRBJ2-1 gives the whole variable domain EADIYQTPRYLVIGTGKKITLECSQTMGHDKMYWYQQDPGMELHLIHYSYGVNSTEKGDLSSESTVSRIRTEHFPLTLESARPSHTSQYLCASSDSRGTSVYNEQFFGPGTRLTVL.

The CDR3 region is CAWSVLPGTYEQYF. CDR3 coding DNA: TGTGCCTGGAGTGTACTTCCCGGGACCTACGAGCAGTACTTC. V usage is TRBV30 and J usage is TRBJ2-7; TRBD2 might be the D (5 bases). CDR3 length equals 14 residues. In germline, CDR1 is GTSNPN, CDR2 SVGIG (reference sequence). V was pared by 0 bases and J by 2 bases, with 11 bases between.

This clone appeared a single time. J is TRBJ1-4 and V is TRBV5-1; 7 positions match TRBD1. The CDR3 contains 15 residues. Germline values: CDR1 SGHRS, CDR2 YFSETQ. Trimming cost V 1 base and J 10 bases; bases outside gene matches: 10. CDR3 nucleotide sequence: TGCGCCAGCAGCTTGTATGGGACAGCGGGCGCAAAACTGTTTTTT. Its translation is CASSLYGTAGAKLFF. The complete variable domain, with remaining parts taken from reference TRBV5-1 and TRBJ1-4, reads KAGVTQTPRYLIKTRGQQVTLSCSPISGHRSVSWYQQTPGQGLQFLFEYFSETQRNKGNFPGRFSGRQFSNSRSEMNVSTLELGDSALYLCASSLYGTAGAKLFFGSGTQLSVL.

The chain couples TRBV11-3 to TRBJ2-3; D is possibly TRBD1 (5 bases). Germline CDR1 is SGHNT and CDR2 is YENEEA. Trimming stripped 5 bases from V and 1 base from J, with 13 bases between. This CDR3 spans 15 amino acids. CDR3 in DNA: TGTGCCAGCAGCCCCTCTGGGGCTGGCACAGATACGCAGTATTTT. Amino acid sequence: CASSPSGAGTDTQYF.

This chain links TRBV27 with TRBJ2-3; D may match TRBD1 or TRBD2 (5 bases each). V was pared by 5 bases and J by 3 bases, with 21 bases between. The CDR3 totals 17 residues. The V gene's germline CDR1 is MNHEY and CDR2 SMNVEV (reference sequence). CDR3 DNA: TGTGCCAGCAGTGGGGACCTCGACCCGAGACGGACAGATACGCAGTATTTT. Translating gives CASSGDLDPRRTDTQYF.